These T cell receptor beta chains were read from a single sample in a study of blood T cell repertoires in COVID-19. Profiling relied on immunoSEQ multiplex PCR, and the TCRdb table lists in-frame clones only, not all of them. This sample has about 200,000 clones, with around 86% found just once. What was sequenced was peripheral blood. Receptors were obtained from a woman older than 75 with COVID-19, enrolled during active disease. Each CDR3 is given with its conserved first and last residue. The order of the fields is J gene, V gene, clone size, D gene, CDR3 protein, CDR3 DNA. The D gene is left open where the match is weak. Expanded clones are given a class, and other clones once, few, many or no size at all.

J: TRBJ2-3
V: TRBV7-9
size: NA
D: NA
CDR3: CASSLLGGTDTQYF
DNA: TGTGCCAGCAGCTTATTAGGGGGCACAGATACGCAGTATTTT

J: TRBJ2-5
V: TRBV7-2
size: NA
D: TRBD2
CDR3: CASSNAGTTQETQYF
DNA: TGTGCCAGCAGCAACGCCGGGACTACCCAAGAGACCCAGTACTTC

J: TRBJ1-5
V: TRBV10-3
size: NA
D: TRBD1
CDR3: CAISEDRGMGNQPQHF
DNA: TGTGCCATCAGTGAGGACAGGGGCATGGGCAATCAGCCCCAGCATTTT

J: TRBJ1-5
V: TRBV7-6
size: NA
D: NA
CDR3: CASSLHWGGRVGNQPQHF
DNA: TGTGCCAGCAGCTTACATTGGGGGGGGAGAGTGGGCAATCAGCCCCAGCATTTT

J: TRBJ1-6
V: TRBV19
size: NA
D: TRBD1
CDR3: CASNPGQGSSPLHF
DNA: TGTGCCAGTAACCCGGGACAGGGGTCTTCACCCCTCCACTTT

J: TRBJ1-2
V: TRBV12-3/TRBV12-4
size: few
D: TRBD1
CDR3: CASSFTGVGYTF
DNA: TGTGCCAGCAGTTTCACAGGGGTTGGCTACACCTTC

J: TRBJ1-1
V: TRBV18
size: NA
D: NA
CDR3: CASSPAGNLNTEAFF
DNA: TGTGCCAGCTCACCTGCCGGGAATTTGAACACTGAAGCTTTCTTT

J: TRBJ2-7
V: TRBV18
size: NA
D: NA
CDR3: CASSPTRESSYEQYF
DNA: TGTGCCAGCTCTCCCACCCGGGAAAGCTCCTACGAGCAGTACTTC

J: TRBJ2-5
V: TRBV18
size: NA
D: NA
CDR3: CASSPNSGWETQYF
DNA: TGTGCCAGCTCACCGAACTCAGGCTGGGAGACCCAGTACTTC

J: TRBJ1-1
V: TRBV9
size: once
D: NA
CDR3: CASSVAMNTEAFF
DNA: TGTGCCAGCAGCGTAGCAATGAACACTGAAGCTTTCTTT

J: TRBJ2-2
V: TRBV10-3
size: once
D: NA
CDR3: CAINGGLPGELFF
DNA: TGTGCCATCAACGGGGGTCTCCCCGGGGAGCTGTTTTTT

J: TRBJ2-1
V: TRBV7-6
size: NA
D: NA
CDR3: CASSPLGSGQGGEQFF
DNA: TGTGCCAGCAGCCCCCTAGGGAGCGGGCAGGGAGGTGAGCAGTTCTTC

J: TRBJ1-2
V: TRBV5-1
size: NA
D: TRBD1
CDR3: CASSLSLGTGKGYTF
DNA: TGCGCCAGCAGCTTATCTCTCGGGACAGGGAAAGGCTACACCTTC

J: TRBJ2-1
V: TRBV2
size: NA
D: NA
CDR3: CASSEPGNEQFF
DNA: TGTGCCAGCAGTGAACCGGGGAATGAGCAGTTCTTC

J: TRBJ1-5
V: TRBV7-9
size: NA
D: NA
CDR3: CASSPLGGSQHF
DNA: TGTGCCAGCAGCCCCCTCGGGGGATCCCAGCATTTT

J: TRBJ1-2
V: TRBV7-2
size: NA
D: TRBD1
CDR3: CASKGQRIYGYTF
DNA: TGTGCCAGCAAGGGACAGCGAATCTATGGCTACACCTTC

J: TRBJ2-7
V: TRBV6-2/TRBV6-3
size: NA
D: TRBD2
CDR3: CASSRTSGRPSEQYF
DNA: TGTGCCAGCAGTAGGACTAGCGGAAGACCCTCCGAGCAGTACTTC

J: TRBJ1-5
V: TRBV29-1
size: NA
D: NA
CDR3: CSVEVRVGQPQHF
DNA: TGCAGCGTTGAAGTCAGGGTAGGTCAGCCCCAGCATTTT

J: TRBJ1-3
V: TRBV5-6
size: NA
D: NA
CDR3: CASSFLGGTGSGNTIYF
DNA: TGTGCCAGCAGCTTCTTGGGTGGAACAGGCTCTGGAAACACCATATATTTT

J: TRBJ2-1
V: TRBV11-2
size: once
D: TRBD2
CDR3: CASSPSHLAGFYNEQFF
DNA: TGTGCCAGCAGCCCGAGCCACCTAGCGGGGTTCTACAATGAGCAGTTCTTC

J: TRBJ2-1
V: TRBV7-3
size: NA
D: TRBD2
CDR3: CASSLRDYENNEQFF
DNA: TGTGCCAGCAGCCTCCGGGACTATGAAAACAATGAGCAGTTCTTC

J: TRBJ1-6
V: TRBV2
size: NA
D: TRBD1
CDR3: CASRGTGWNSPLHF
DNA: TGTGCCAGCAGGGGGACAGGGTGGAATTCACCCCTCCACTTT

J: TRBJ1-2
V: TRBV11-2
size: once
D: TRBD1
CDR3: CASSTPDRGGWGYTF
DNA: TGTGCCAGCAGCACCCCTGACAGAGGGGGCTGGGGCTACACCTTC

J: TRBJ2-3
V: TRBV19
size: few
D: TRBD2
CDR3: CASRSGTSGRWDTQYF
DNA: TGTGCCAGTAGAAGTGGGACTAGCGGGAGGTGGGATACGCAGTATTTT

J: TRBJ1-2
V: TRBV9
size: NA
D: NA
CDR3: CASSAVDSYGYTF
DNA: TGTGCCAGCAGCGCCGTTGACAGTTATGGCTACACCTTC

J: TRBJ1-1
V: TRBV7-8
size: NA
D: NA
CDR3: CASRSPGLMNTEAFF
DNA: TGTGCCAGCCGGAGCCCCGGACTTATGAACACTGAAGCTTTCTTT

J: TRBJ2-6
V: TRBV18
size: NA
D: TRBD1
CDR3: CASSPGTASASGANVLTF
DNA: TGTGCCAGCTCACCTGGGACAGCCTCTGCGTCTGGGGCCAACGTCCTGACTTTC

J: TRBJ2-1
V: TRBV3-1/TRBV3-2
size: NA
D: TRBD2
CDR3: CASQRGGNEQFF
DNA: TGTGCCTCGCAGCGGGGGGGGAATGAGCAGTTCTTC

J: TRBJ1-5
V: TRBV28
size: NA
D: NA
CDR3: CASSLNRKGNQPQHF
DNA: TGTGCCAGCAGTTTAAACAGAAAAGGCAATCAGCCCCAGCATTTT

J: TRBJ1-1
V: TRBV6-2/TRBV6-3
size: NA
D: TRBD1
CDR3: CASSYWGQGPRGTEAFF
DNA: TGTGCCAGCAGTTACTGGGGACAGGGTCCACGCGGCACTGAAGCTTTCTTT

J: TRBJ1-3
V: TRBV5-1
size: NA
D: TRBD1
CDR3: CASSPATGTGGNTIYF
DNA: TGCGCCAGCAGCCCAGCTACCGGGACAGGGGGAAACACCATATATTTT

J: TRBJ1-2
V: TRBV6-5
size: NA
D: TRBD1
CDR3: CASSYRYRGTNYGYTF
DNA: TGTGCCAGCAGTTACCGTTACAGGGGGACTAACTATGGCTACACCTTC

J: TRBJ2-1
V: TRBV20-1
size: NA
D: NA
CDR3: CSASFVWHNEQFF
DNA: TGCAGTGCTAGTTTTGTTTGGCATAATGAGCAGTTCTTC

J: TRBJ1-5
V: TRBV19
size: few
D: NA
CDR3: CASTYRVGQPQHF
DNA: TGTGCCAGTACCTACAGGGTAGGACAGCCCCAGCATTTT

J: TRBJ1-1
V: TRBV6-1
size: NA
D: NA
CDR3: CASSEGPVAFF
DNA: TGTGCCAGCAGTGAAGGTCCGGTAGCTTTCTTT

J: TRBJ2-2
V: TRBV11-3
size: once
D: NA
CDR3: CASSLEPSGELFF
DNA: TGTGCCAGCAGCTTAGAACCCAGCGGGGAGCTGTTTTTT

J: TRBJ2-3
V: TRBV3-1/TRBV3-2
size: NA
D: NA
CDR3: CASSHGGSTDTQYF
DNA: TGTGCCAGCAGCCACGGAGGGAGCACAGATACGCAGTATTTT

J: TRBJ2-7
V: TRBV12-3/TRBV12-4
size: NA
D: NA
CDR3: CASSPRAPGEQYF
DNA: TGTGCCAGCAGCCCCCGCGCCCCAGGCGAGCAGTACTTC

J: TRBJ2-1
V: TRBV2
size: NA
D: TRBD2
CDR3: CASSTSGEQFF
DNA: TGTGCCAGCAGTACTAGCGGGGAGCAGTTCTTC

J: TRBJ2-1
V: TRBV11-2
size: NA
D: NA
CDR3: CASSLGLVRQFF
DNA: TGTGCCAGCAGCTTAGGGCTAGTTCGGCAGTTCTTC

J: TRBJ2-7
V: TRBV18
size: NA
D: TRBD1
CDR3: CASSKDRNYEQYF
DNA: TGTGCCAGCTCAAAGGACAGGAACTACGAGCAGTACTTC

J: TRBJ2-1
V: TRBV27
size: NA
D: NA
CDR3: CASSRNGQWGWDNEQFF
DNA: TGTGCCAGCAGTCGAAACGGACAGTGGGGATGGGACAATGAGCAGTTCTTC

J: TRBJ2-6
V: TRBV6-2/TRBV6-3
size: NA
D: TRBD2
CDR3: CASSYPSTSGISGANVLTF
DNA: TGTGCCAGCAGTTACCCTTCGACTAGCGGGATCTCTGGGGCCAACGTCCTGACTTTC

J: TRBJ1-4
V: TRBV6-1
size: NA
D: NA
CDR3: CASSAGFLTTNEKLFF
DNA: TGTGCCAGCAGTGCAGGGTTTTTAACAACTAATGAAAAACTGTTTTTT

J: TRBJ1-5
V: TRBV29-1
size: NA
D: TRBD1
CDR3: CSVMTGGNQPQHF
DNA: TGCAGCGTTATGACAGGGGGCAATCAGCCCCAGCATTTT

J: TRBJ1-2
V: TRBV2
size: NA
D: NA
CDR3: CASSEWGRGYTF
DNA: TGTGCCAGCAGTGAGTGGGGGCGAGGCTACACCTTC

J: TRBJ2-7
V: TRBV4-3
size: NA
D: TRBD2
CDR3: CASSQGLGFGEQYF
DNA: TGCGCCAGCAGCCAGGGACTAGGCTTCGGCGAGCAGTACTTC

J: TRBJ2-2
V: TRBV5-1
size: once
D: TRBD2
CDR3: CASRTGTSGGATGELFF
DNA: TGCGCCAGCAGGACCGGGACTAGCGGGGGGGCCACCGGGGAGCTGTTTTTT

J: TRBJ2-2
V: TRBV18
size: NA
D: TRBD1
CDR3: CASSLLGQIFTGELFF
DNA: TGTGCCAGCTCCCTATTGGGACAGATATTCACCGGGGAGCTGTTTTTT

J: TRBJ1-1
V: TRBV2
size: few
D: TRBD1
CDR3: CASSMSGTGGAVGAFF
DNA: TGTGCCAGCAGTATGTCAGGGACAGGGGGCGCGGTAGGTGCTTTCTTT